These T cell receptor beta chains were read from a single sample in a study of control samples from healthy donors and cancer patients. Clones were sequenced by immunoSEQ multiplex PCR, and TCRdb holds only the in-frame ones, with some missing. The sample carries about 160,000 clones, roughly 90% recorded once. Sequences were obtained from blood. All receptors derive from a man under 40 in good health. Each CDR3 is given with its conserved first and last residue. The order of the fields is V gene, clone size, J gene, D gene, CDR3 protein, CDR3 DNA. D genes are given only for firm matches. Size is omitted from some rows. Given values are once, few, many or a class for expanded clones.

>TRBV6-5|-|TRBJ1-4|TRBD1
CASSFDRGNEKLFF
TGTGCCAGCAGTTTCGACAGGGGGAATGAAAAACTGTTTTTT
>TRBV14|-|TRBJ1-3|TRBD1
CASSQAPLTGRGNTIYF
TGTGCCAGCAGCCAAGCCCCCCTGACAGGGCGAGGAAACACCATATATTTT
>TRBV2|-|TRBJ1-2|-
CASISGPSSYGYTF
TGTGCCAGCATCTCTGGCCCCTCAAGCTATGGCTACACCTTC
>TRBV5-1|many|TRBJ2-3|TRBD2
CASSRGVQRGFSSTDTQYF
TGCGCCAGCAGCCGTGGGGTCCAGCGGGGGTTTAGTTCCACAGATACGCAGTATTTT
>TRBV7-2|-|TRBJ2-1|TRBD2
CASSLLSGRVSNEQFF
TGTGCCAGCAGCCTTCTCAGCGGGAGGGTCAGCAATGAGCAGTTCTTC
>TRBV24-1|-|TRBJ1-5|-
CATSDSQGDYQPQHF
TGTGCCACCAGTGATTCACAGGGAGACTATCAGCCCCAGCATTTT
>TRBV3-1/TRBV3-2|-|TRBJ1-1|-
CASSQGPHLEAFF
TGTGCCAGCAGTCAAGGGCCCCATTTAGAGGCTTTCTTT
>TRBV5-1|-|TRBJ2-2|-
CASSLQGRAFRDTGELFF
TGCGCCAGCAGCTTGCAAGGCAGGGCCTTTAGGGACACCGGGGAGCTGTTTTTT
>TRBV30|once|TRBJ1-1|-
CAWSEGTLGVAFF
TGTGCCTGGAGTGAGGGGACCTTAGGGGTAGCTTTCTTT
>TRBV19|-|TRBJ2-1|TRBD2
CASSTSGKEQFF
TGTGCCAGTAGTACTAGCGGGAAAGAGCAGTTCTTC
>TRBV19|few|TRBJ1-5|-
CASTSGLLGDQPQHF
TGTGCCAGTACCTCGGGCCTGTTGGGGGATCAGCCCCAGCATTTT
>TRBV3-1/TRBV3-2|-|TRBJ1-1|-
CASSQDPMNTEAFF
TGTGCCAGCAGCCAAGACCCTATGAACACTGAAGCTTTCTTT
>TRBV20-1|-|TRBJ1-1|-
CSEAGNTEAFF
TGCAGTGAGGCAGGGAACACTGAAGCTTTCTTT
>TRBV7-2|-|TRBJ2-5|-
CASSPGGAQETQYF
TGTGCCAGCAGCCCAGGGGGGGCCCAAGAGACCCAGTACTTC
>TRBV29-1|-|TRBJ1-2|TRBD1
CSVGGDRSLNYGYTF
TGCAGCGTTGGTGGGGACAGATCTCTCAACTATGGCTACACCTTC
>TRBV11-1|-|TRBJ2-7|TRBD2
CASSLSGGYEQYF
TGTGCCAGCAGCTTAAGCGGGGGGTACGAGCAGTACTTC
>TRBV19|-|TRBJ2-1|-
CASSIAAGEQFF
TGTGCCAGTAGTATTGCCGCGGGTGAGCAGTTCTTC